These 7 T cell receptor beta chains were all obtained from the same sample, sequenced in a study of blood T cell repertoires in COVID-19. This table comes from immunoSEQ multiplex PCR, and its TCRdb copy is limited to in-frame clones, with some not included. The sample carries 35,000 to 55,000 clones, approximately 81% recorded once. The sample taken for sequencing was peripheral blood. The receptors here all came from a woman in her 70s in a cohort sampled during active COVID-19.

The CDR3 reads CASSPGTGGGTDTQYF. For the CDR3, the DNA is TGTGCCAGCAGCCCGGGTACAGGGGGCGGCACAGATACGCAGTATTTT. V usage is TRBV7-6 and J usage is TRBJ2-3; TRBD1 aligns across 9 bases. V shed 5 bases, J shed 1 base, and the junction held 7 bases outside the gene matches. The V gene's germline CDR1 is SGHVS and CDR2 FNYEAQ. The length of the CDR3 is 16 residues. The entire variable domain, with the rest obtained from reference TRBV7-6 and TRBJ2-3, is as follows: GAGVSQSPRYKVTKRGQDVALRCDPISGHVSLYWYRQALGQGPEFLTYFNYEAQQDKSGLPNDRFSAERPEGSISTLTIQRTEQRDSAMYRCASSPGTGGGTDTQYFGPGTRLTVL.

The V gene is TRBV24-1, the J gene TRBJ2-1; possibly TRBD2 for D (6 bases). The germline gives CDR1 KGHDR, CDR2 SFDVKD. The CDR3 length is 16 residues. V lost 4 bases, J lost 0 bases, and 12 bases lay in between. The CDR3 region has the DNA TGTGCCACCAGTGACGGGACTCCTAGCTCCTACAATGAGCAGTTCTTC. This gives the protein CATSDGTPSSYNEQFF.

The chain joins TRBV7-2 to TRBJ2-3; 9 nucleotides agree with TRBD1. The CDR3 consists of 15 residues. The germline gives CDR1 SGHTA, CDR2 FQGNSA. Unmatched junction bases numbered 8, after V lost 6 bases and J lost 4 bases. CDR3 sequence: CASSYRGQDADTQYF. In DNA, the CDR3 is TGTGCCAGCAGTTACAGGGGGCAAGACGCAGATACGCAGTATTTT.

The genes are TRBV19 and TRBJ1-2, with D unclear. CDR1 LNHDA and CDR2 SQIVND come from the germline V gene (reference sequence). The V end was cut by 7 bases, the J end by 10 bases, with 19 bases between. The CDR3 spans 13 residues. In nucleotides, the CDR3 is TGTGCCAGTACCAGGAACGTTGAGGGCCTCTACACCTTC. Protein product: CASTRNVEGLYTF.

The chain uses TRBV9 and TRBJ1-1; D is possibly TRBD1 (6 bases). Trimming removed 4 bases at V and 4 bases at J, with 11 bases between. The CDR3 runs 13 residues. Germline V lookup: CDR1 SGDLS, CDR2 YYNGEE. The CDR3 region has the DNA TGTGCCAGCAGCACTACAGGGTTCACTGAAGCTTTCTTT. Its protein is CASSTTGFTEAFF.

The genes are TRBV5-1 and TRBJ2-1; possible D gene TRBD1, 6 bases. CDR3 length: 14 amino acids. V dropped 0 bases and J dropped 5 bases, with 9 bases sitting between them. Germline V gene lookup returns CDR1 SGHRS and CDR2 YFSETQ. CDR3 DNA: TGCGCCAGCAGCTTGGGGACAGAGGACAATGAGCAGTTCTTC. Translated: CASSLGTEDNEQFF.

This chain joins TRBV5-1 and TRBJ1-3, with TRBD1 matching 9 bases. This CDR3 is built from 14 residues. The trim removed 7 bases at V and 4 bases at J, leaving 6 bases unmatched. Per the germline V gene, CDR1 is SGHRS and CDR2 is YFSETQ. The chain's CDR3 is CASRTGGSGNTIYF. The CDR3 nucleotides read TGCGCCAGCCGCACAGGGGGCTCCGGAAACACCATATATTTT.